This T cell receptor beta chain came from a study of CD8 T cells in ankylosing spondylitis. Per germline, CDR1 SNHLY and CDR2 FYNNEI. Trimming took off 3 bases at V and 7 bases at J, with 12 bases between the two ends. The CDR3 contains 13 residues. This clonotype appeared many times. MiXCR was run by TCRdb on the 5' RACE reads, yielding one entry per CDR3 protein. The table shows approximately 140,000 distinct CDR3 sequences, with roughly 8.8% occurring only once. The sample taken for sequencing was synovial fluid, either unsorted or a sorted T cell fraction (not recorded which). The chain uses TRBV2 and TRBJ2-5, with D maybe TRBD2 (6 bases). This clonotype originated in a male donor with ankylosing spondylitis. The CDR3 region has the DNA TGTGCCAGCAGTGAGTGGGGGGACGGGACCCAGTACTTC. Translated, it gives CASSEWGDGTQYF. Combining the CDR3 with reference TRBV2 and TRBJ2-5 gives the whole variable domain EPEVTQTPSHQVTQMGQEVILRCVPISNHLYFYWYRQILGQKVEFLVSFYNNEISEKSEIFDDQFSVERPDGSNFTLKIRSTKLEDSAMYFCASSEWGDGTQYFGPGTRLLVL.